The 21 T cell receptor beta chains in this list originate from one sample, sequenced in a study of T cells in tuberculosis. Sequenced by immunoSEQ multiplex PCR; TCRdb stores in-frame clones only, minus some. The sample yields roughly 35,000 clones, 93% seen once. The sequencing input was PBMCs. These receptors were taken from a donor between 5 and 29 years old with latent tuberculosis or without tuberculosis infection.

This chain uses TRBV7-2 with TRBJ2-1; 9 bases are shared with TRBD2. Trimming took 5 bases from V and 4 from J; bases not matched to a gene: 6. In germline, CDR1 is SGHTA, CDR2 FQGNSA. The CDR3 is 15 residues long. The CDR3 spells CASSTGLALYNEQFF. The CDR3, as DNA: TGTGCCAGCAGCACGGGACTAGCCCTTTACAATGAGCAGTTCTTC. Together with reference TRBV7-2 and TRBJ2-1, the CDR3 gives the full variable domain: GAGVSQSPSNKVTEKGKDVELRCDPISGHTALYWYRQSLGQGLEFLIYFQGNSAPDKSGLPSDRFSAERTGGSVSTLTIQRTQQEDSAVYLCASSTGLALYNEQFFGPGTRLTVL.

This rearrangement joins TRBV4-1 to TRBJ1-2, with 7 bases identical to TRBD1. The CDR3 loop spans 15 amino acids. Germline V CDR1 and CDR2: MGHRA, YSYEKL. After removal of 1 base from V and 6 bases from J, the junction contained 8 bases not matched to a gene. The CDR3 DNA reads TGCGCCAGCAGCCAAGGAAACAGGGGCGTAGATGGCTACACCTTC. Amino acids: CASSQGNRGVDGYTF.

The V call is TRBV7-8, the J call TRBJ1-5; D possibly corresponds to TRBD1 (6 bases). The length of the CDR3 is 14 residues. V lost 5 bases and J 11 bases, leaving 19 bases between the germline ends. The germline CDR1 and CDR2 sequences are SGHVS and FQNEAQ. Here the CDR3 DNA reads TGTGCCAGCAGCCCCAGACAGGCACGGGGGGCCCAGCATTTT. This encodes CASSPRQARGAQHF.

The chain's CDR3 is CASSYGTRLNGELFF. The CDR3 coding sequence is TGTGCCAGCAGCTACGGGACACGGCTAAACGGGGAGCTGTTTTTT. The V gene is TRBV5-6, the J gene TRBJ2-2, with a possible D match to TRBD1 (6 bases). This CDR3 region has 15 residues. Germline CDR1 and CDR2: SGHDT and YYEEEE. The V and J ends lost 3 bases and 7 bases respectively, with 16 bases between them.

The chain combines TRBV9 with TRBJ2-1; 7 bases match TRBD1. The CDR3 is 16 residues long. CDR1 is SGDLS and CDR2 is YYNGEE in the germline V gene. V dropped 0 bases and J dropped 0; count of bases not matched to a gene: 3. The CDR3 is CASSVEGGPSYNEQFF. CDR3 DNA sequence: TGTGCCAGCAGCGTAGAAGGGGGCCCCTCCTACAATGAGCAGTTCTTC.

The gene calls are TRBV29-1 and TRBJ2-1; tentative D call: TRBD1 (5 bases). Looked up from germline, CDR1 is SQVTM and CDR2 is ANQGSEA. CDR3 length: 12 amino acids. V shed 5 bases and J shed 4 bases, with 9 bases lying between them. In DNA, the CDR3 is TGCAGCGTTATGACAGCGTACAATGAGCAGTTCTTC. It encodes CSVMTAYNEQFF.

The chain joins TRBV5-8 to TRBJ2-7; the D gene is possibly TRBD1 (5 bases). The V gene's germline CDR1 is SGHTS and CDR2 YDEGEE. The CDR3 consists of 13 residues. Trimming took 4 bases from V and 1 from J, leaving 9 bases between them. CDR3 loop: CASSPRVSYEQYF. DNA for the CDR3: TGTGCCAGCAGCCCCAGGGTATCCTACGAGCAGTACTTC. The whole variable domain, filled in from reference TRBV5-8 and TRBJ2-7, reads EAGVTQSPTHLIKTRGQQATLRCSPISGHTSVYWYQQALGLGLQFLLWYDEGEERNRGNFPPRFSGRQFPNYSSELNVNALELEDSALYLCASSPRVSYEQYFGPGTRLTVT.

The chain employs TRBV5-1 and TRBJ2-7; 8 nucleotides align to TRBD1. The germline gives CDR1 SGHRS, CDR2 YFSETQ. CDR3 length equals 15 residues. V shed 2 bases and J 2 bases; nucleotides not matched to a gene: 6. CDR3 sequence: CASSLGQGYPYEQYF. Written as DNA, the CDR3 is TGCGCCAGCAGCTTAGGACAGGGATATCCCTACGAGCAGTACTTC.

The CDR3 nucleotides are TGTGCCAGCAGCGTAGCTTCTCAGGGGGTCTCTGGCTACACCTTC. It specifies CASSVASQGVSGYTF. V and J are TRBV9 and TRBJ1-2; 7 bases map to TRBD1. Trimming removed 0 bases from V and 7 bases from J; junction bases left unmatched: 9. Germline CDR1 is SGDLS and CDR2 is YYNGEE. The length of the CDR3 is 15 residues.

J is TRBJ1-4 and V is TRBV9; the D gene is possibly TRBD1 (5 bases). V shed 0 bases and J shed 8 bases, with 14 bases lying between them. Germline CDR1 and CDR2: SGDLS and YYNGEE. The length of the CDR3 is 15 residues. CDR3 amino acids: CASSVGAGQREKLFF. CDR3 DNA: TGTGCCAGCAGCGTAGGGGCAGGGCAAAGGGAAAAACTGTTTTTT.

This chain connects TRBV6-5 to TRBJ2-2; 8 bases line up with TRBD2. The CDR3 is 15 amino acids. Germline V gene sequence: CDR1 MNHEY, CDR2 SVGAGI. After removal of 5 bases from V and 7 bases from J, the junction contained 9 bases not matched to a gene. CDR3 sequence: CASSGYSGDDGELFF. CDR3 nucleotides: TGTGCCAGCAGTGGATATAGCGGGGATGACGGGGAGCTGTTTTTT.

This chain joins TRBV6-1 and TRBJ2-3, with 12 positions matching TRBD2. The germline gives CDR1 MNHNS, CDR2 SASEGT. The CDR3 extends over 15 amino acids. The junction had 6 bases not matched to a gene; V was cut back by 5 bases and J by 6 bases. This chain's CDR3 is CASSRLAGDVDTQYF. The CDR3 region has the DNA TGTGCCAGCAGTCGACTAGCGGGGGATGTGGATACGCAGTATTTT.

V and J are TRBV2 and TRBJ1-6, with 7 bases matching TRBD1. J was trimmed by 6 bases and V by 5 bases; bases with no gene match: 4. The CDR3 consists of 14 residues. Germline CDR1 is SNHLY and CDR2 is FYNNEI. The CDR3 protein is CASSNRDSNSPLHF. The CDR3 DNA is TGTGCCAGCAGTAACCGGGACAGTAATTCACCCCTCCACTTT.

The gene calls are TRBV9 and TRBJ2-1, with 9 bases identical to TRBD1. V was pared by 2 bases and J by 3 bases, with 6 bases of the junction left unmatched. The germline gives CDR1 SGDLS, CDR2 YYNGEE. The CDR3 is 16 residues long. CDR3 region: CASSVLQGALYNEQFF. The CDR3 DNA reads TGTGCCAGCAGCGTCCTACAGGGGGCTCTCTACAATGAGCAGTTCTTC.

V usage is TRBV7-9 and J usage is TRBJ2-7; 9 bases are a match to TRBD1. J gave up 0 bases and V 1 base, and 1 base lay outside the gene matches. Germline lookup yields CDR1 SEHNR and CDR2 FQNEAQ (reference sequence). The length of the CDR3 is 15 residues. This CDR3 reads CASSLVQGASYEQYF. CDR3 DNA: TGTGCCAGCAGCTTAGTACAGGGGGCCTCCTACGAGCAGTACTTC.

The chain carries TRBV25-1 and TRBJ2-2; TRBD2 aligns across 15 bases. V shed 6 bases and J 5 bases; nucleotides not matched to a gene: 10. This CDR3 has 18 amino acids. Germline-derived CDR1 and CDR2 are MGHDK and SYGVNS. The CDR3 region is CASSPGLAGGRGTGELFF. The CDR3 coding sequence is TGTGCCAGCAGCCCCGGACTAGCGGGGGGGCGAGGAACCGGGGAGCTGTTTTTT.

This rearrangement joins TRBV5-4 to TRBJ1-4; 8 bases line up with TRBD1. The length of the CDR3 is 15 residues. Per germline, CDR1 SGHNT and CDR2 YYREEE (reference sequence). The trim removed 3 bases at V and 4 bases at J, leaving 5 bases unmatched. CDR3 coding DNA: TGTGCCAGCAGCTCGGGACAGGCACTTAATGAAAAACTGTTTTTT. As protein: CASSSGQALNEKLFF.

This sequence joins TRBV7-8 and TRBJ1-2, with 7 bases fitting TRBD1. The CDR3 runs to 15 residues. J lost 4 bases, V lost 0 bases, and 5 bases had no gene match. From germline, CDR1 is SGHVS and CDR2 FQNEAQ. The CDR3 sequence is CASSLALTGTYGYTF. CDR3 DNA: TGTGCCAGCAGCTTAGCCTTGACAGGGACCTATGGCTACACCTTC.

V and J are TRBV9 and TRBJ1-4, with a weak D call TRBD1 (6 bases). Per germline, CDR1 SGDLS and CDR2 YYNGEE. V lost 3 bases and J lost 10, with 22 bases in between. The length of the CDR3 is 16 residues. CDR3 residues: CASSAGNGQNGRKLFF. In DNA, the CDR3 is TGTGCCAGCAGCGCCGGGAACGGACAGAACGGGCGAAAACTGTTTTTT.

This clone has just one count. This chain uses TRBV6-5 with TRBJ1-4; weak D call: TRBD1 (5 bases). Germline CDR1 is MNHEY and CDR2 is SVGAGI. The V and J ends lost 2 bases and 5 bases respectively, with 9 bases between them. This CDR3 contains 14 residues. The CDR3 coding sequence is TGTGCCAGCAGTTACGACAGCATAAATGAAAAACTGTTTTTT. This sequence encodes CASSYDSINEKLFF.

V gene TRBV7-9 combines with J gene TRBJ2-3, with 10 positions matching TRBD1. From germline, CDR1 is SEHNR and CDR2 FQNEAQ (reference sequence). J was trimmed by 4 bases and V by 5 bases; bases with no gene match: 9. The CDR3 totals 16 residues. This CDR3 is CASSPIGTGVPDTQYF. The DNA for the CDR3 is TGTGCCAGCAGCCCCATCGGGACAGGGGTACCAGATACGCAGTATTTT.